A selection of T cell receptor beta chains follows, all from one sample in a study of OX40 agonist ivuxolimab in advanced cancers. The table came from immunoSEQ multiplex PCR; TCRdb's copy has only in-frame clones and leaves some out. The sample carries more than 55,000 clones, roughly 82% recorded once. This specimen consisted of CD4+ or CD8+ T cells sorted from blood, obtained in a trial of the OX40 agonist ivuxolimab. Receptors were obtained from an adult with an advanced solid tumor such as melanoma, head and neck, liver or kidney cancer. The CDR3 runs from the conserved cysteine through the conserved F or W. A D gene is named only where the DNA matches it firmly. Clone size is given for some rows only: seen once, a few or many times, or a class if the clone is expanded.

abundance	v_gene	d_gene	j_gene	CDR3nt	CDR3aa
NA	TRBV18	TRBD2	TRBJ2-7	TGTGCCAGCTCAGGGACTAGCGGCATCCTCACCTACGAGCAGTACTTC	CASSGTSGILTYEQYF
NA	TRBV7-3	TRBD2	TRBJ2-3	TGTGCCAGCAGCTTAAACGGACTAGCGGGATCGCAGTATTTT	CASSLNGLAGSQYF
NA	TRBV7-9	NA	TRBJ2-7	TGTGCCAGCAGCTTAGAAGACCTGTCCTACGAGCAGTACTTC	CASSLEDLSYEQYF
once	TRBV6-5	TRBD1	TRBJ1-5	TGTGCCAGCAGTTCGGACAGGGTCAATCAGCCCCAGCATTTT	CASSSDRVNQPQHF
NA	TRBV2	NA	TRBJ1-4	TGTGCCAGCAGCAGGCGGAATAATGAAAAACTGTTTTTT	CASSRRNNEKLFF
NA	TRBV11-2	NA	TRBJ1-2	TGTGCCAGCAGCTTAGGGGTACCTTCTAACTATGGCTACACCTTC	CASSLGVPSNYGYTF
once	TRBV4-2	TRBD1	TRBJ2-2	TGTGCCAGCACCAGGACAGGGAACACCGGGGAGCTGTTTTTT	CASTRTGNTGELFF
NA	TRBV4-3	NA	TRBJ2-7	TGCGCCAGCAGCCAAGGTAGGGACGTCTACGAGCAGTACTTC	CASSQGRDVYEQYF
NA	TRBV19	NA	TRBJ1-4	TGTGCCAGTCGTAAGGGGGGGGTGCGGATTGAAAAACTGTTTTTT	CASRKGGVRIEKLFF
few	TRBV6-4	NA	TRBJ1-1	TGTGCCAGCAGAGACACTTCTCGCGGAACTGAAGCTTTCTTT	CASRDTSRGTEAFF
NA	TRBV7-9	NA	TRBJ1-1	TGTGCCAGCAGCTTAAGGGAGAGCACTGAAGCTTTCTTT	CASSLRESTEAFF
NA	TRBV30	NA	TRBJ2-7	TGTGCCTGGAGTGTACCCTTGGCAGGAGCCACCTACGAGCAGTACTTC	CAWSVPLAGATYEQYF
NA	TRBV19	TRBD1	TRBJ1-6	TGTGCCAGTAGTACAACCGCGGGACAGTCTAATTCACCCCTCCACTTT	CASSTTAGQSNSPLHF
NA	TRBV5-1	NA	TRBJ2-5	TGCGCCAGCAGCTTGGAACGGGGAGAGACCCAGTACTTC	CASSLERGETQYF
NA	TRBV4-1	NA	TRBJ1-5	TGCGCCAGCAGCCAAGATTGGGATCAGCCCCAGCATTTT	CASSQDWDQPQHF
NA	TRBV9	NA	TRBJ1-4	TGTGCCAGCAGCGATGATTCAGGGGTAAGACTGTTTTTT	CASSDDSGVRLFF
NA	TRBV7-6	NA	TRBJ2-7	TGTGCCAGCAGCTTAGGCGTTCGATCGGGGGAGCAGTACTTC	CASSLGVRSGEQYF
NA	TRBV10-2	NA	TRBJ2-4	TGCGCCAGCAGTTGGGCCATTCCGTCCATTCTAGCCAAAAACATTCAGTACTTC	CASSWAIPSILAKNIQYF
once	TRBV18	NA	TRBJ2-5	TGTGCCAGCTCATCTATGACCCTCGGAGGACAAGAGACCCAGTACTTC	CASSSMTLGGQETQYF
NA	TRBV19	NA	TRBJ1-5	TGTGCCAGTAGTATACCCGGGAATCAGCCCCAGCATTTT	CASSIPGNQPQHF
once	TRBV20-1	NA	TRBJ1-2	TGCAGTGCTCATGCTAACTATGGCTACACCTTC	CSAHANYGYTF
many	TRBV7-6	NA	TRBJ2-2	TGTGCCAGCAGCCCCGCGGTTCTGGGCCGGTACACCGGGGAGCTGTTTTTT	CASSPAVLGRYTGELFF
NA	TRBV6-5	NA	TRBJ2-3	TGTGCCAGCAGTTACCTGAGCGGCTCACGCACAGATACGCAGTATTTT	CASSYLSGSRTDTQYF